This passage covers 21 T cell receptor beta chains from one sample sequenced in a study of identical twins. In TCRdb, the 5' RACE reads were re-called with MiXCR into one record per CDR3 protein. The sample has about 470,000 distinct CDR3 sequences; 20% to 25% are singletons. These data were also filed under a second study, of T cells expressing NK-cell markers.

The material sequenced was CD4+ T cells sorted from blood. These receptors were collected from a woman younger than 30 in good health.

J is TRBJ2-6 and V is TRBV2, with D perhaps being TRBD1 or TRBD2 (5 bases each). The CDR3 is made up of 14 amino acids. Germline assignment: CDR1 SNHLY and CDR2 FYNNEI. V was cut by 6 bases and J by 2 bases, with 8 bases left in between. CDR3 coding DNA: TGTGCCAGCAGGGGACGCCCTGGGGCCAACGTCCTGACTTTC. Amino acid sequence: CASRGRPGANVLTF.

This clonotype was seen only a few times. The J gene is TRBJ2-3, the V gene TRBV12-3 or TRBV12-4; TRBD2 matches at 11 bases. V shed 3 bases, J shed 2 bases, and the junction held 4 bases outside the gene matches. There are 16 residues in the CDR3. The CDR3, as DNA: TGTGCCAGCAGTTTCATGACTAGCGGGATCACAGATACGCAGTATTTT. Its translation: CASSFMTSGITDTQYF.

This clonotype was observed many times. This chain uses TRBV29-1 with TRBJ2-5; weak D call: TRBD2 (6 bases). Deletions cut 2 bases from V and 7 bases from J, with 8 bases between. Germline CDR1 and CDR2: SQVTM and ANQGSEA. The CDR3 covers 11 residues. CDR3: CSVENGGTQYF. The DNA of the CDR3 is TGCAGCGTTGAAAACGGGGGGACCCAGTACTTC.

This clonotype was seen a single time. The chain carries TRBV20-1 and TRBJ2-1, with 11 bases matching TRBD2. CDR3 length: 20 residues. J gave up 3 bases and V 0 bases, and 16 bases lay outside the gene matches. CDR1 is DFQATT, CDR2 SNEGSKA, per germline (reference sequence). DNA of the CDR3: TGCAGTGCTAGAGATGCTGGGACGTTTAGCGGGGGGGCAATCTACAATGAGCAGTTCTTC. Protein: CSARDAGTFSGGAIYNEQFF.

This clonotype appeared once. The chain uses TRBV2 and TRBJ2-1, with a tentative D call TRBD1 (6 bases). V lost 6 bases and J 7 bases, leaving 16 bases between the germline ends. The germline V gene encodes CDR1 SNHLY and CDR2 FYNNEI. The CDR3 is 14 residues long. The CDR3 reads CASSTQGPGNEQFF. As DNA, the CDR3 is TGTGCCAGCAGCACCCAGGGGCCGGGTAATGAGCAGTTCTTC.

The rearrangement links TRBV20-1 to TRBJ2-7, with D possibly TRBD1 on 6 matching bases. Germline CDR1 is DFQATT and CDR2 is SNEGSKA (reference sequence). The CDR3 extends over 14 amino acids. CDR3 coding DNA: TGCAGCGCTGTGCGAGACAGGTACTCCTACGAGCAGTACTTC. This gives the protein CSAVRDRYSYEQYF.

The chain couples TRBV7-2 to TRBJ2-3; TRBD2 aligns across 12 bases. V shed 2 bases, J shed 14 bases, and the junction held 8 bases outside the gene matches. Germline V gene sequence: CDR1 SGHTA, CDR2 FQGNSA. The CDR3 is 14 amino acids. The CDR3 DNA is TGTGCCAGCAGCTTAAGACTAGCGGGAGTGAGGTGGTATTTT. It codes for CASSLRLAGVRWYF.

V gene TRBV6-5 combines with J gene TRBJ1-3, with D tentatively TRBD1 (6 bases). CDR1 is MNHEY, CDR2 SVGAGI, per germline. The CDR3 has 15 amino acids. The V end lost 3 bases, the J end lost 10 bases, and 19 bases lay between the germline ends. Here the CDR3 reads CASSYSGTPGGTIYF. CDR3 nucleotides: TGTGCCAGCAGTTATTCCGGGACACCCGGAGGAACCATATATTTT.

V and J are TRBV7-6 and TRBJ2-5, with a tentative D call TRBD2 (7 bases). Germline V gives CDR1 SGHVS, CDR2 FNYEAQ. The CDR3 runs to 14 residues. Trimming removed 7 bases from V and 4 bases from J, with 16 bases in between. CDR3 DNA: TGTGCCAGCACCGAGGGGGGGCGCAGAGAGACCCAGTACTTC. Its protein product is CASTEGGRRETQYF.

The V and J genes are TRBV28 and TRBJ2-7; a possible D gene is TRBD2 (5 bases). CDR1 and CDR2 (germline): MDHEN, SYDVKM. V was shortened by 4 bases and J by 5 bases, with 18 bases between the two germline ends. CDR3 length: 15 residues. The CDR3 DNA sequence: TGTGCCAGCAGTTCCTCGGGGATAGGGTTCCACGAGCAGTACTTC. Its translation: CASSSSGIGFHEQYF.

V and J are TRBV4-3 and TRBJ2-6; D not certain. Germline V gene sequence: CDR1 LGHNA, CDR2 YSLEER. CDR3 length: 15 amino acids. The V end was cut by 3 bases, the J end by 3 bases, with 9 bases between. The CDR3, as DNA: TGCGCCAGCAGCCAGGGATGGAGTGGGGCCAACGTCCTGACTTTC. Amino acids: CASSQGWSGANVLTF.

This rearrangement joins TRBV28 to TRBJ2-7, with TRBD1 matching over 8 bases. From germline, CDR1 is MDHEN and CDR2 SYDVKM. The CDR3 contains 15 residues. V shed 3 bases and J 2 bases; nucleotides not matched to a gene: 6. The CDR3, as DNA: TGTGCCAGCAGTTTCCTCGGGACAGGAACCTACGAGCAGTACTTC. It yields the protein CASSFLGTGTYEQYF. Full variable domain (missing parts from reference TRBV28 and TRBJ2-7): DVKVTQSSRYLVKRTGEKVFLECVQDMDHENMFWYRQDPGLGLRLIYFSYDVKMKEKGDIPEGYSVSREKKERFSLILESASTNQTSMYLCASSFLGTGTYEQYFGPGTRLTVT.

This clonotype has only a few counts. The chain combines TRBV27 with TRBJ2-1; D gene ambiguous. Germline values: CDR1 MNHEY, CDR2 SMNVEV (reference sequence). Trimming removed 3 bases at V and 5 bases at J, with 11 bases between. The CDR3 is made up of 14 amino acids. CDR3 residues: CASSFRLGDNEQFF. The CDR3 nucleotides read TGTGCCAGCAGTTTTCGGCTAGGAGACAATGAGCAGTTCTTC.

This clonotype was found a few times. The CDR3 sequence is CASSLLRSTYEQYF. CDR3 nucleotides: TGCGCCAGCAGCTTGTTACGGTCGACCTACGAGCAGTACTTC. This chain joins TRBV5-1 and TRBJ2-7; D call uncertain. The CDR3 spans 14 residues. V was pared by 1 base and J by 2 bases, with 10 bases between. CDR1 and CDR2 (germline): SGHRS, YFSETQ.

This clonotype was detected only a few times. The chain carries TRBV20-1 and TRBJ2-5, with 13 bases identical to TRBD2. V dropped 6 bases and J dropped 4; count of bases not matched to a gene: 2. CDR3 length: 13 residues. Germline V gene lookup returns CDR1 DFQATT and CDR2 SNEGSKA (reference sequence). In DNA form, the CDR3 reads TGCAGTGCACTAGCGGGAGGGGGAGAGACCCAGTACTTC. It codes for CSALAGGGETQYF.

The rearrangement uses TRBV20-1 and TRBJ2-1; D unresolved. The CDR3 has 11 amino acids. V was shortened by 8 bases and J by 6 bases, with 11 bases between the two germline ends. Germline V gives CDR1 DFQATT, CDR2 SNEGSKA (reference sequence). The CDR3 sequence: CSPLASNEQFF. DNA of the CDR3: TGCAGTCCGTTAGCCAGCAATGAGCAGTTCTTC.

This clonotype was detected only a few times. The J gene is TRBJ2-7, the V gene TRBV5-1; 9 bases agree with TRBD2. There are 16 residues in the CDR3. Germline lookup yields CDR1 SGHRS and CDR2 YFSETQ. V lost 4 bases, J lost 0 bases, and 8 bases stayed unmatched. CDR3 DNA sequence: TGCGCCAGCAGCGGGGGAAGACTAGCGGCCTCCTACGAGCAGTACTTC. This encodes CASSGGRLAASYEQYF.

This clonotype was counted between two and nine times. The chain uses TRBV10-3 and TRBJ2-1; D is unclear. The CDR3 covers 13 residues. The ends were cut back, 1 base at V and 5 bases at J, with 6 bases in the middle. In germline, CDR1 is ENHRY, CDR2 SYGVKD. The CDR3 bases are TGTGCCATCAGTGAGTGGGGAAACAATGAGCAGTTCTTC. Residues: CAISEWGNNEQFF.

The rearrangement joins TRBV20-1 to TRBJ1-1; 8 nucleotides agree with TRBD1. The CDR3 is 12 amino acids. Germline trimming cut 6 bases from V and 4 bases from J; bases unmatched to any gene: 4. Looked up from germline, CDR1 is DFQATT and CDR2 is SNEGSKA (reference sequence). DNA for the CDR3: TGCAGTGCCCGACAGGGGAGCACTGAAGCTTTCTTT. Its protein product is CSARQGSTEAFF.

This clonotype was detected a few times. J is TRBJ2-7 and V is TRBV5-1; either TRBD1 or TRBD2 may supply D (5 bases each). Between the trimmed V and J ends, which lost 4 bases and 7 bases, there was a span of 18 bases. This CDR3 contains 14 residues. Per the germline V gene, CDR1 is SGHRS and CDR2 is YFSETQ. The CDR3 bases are TGCGCCAGCAGCGAGGGGCGCCCTGGGGTGGAGCAGTACTTC. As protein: CASSEGRPGVEQYF.

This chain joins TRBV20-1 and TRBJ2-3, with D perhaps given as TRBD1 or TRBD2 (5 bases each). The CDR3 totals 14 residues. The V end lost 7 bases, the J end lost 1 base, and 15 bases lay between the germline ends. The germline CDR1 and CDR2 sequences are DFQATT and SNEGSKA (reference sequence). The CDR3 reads CSDRDPKGTDTQYF. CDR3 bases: TGCAGTGACCGGGACCCTAAGGGCACAGATACGCAGTATTTT.